Below, 7 T cell receptor beta chains from the same sample are listed, as sequenced in a study of T-cell reconstitution after alpha-beta-depleted transplantation in children. Unique molecular identifiers were incorporated when the TCRbeta library was constructed. TCRdb re-called the PCR reads through MiXCR, storing one row per CDR3 protein. Of 550,000 to 600,000 distinct CDR3 sequences detected, about 21% appear once; the ten largest clones hold 12% to 15%. The sequenced sample was PBMCs, mostly from graft donor cells, obtained 360 days after TCRalphabeta/CD19-depleted stem cell transplant. These receptors were collected from a boy in the first two years of life who had a stem cell transplant for acute myeloid leukemia, so the T cells may come from the graft donor.

This chain uses TRBV21-1 with TRBJ1-6; the table's D call TRBD1 went unverified against the DNA. TRBV21-1 is annotated as a pseudogene. CDR3 length: 14 amino acids. DNA for the CDR3: TGTGCCAGCAGCAGACAGGGGGCGGGTTCACCCCTCCACTTT. Amino acids: CASSRQGAGSPLHF.

This clonotype has a handful of counts. The chain carries TRBV24-1 and TRBJ2-1; TRBD2 might be the D (6 bases). Germline V gene sequence: CDR1 KGHDR, CDR2 SFDVKD. The CDR3 has 14 residues. The ends were cut back, 0 bases at V and 7 bases at J, with 9 bases in the middle. The CDR3 loop reads CATSDLLGGNEQFF. The CDR3 DNA sequence: TGTGCCACCAGTGATTTGCTTGGGGGGAATGAGCAGTTCTTC.

The chain has TRBV5-1 and TRBJ2-1; TRBD2 might be the D (5 bases). The length of the CDR3 is 14 residues. CDR1 is SGHRS, CDR2 YFSETQ, per germline. Between the trimmed V and J ends, which lost 5 bases and 5 bases, there was a span of 14 bases. In DNA form, the CDR3 reads TGCGCCAGCAGGGAAGGGATCGGGGACAATGAGCAGTTCTTC. Encoded protein: CASREGIGDNEQFF.

This clonotype was counted ten times or more. The J gene is TRBJ2-3, the V gene TRBV20-1; 10 bases align to TRBD2. Germline-derived CDR1 and CDR2 are DFQATT and SNEGSKA (reference sequence). J was trimmed by 2 bases and V by 1 base; bases with no gene match: 6. This CDR3 has 16 amino acids. The CDR3 sequence: CSARVKLAGFTDTQYF. The CDR3 nucleotides are TGCAGTGCTAGAGTGAAACTAGCGGGGTTCACAGATACGCAGTATTTT.

This clonotype was detected many times. The chain couples TRBV20-1 to TRBJ2-3, with D hard to call. The CDR3 has 14 residues. Trimming shortened V by 5 bases and J by 7 bases, and 19 bases separated the two germline ends. Germline assignment: CDR1 DFQATT and CDR2 SNEGSKA (reference sequence). CDR3 sequence reads: CSAETTSDGNTQYF. CDR3 in DNA: TGCAGTGCTGAAACAACCTCCGACGGAAATACGCAGTATTTT.

This clonotype occurred many times. This chain uses TRBV5-1 with TRBJ1-1; 7 positions agree with TRBD1. Germline CDR1 and CDR2: SGHRS and YFSETQ. Trimming at V came to 3 bases and at J to 1 base, leaving 9 bases not matched to a gene. The CDR3 consists of 16 residues. The CDR3 region is CASSSLAGQRNTEAFF. CDR3 bases: TGCGCCAGCAGCTCGCTTGCGGGACAGAGGAACACTGAAGCTTTCTTT.

This clonotype was found a few times. The rearrangement joins TRBV12-3 or TRBV12-4 to TRBJ2-5; D remains unclear. The ends were cut back, 3 bases at V and 0 bases at J, with 8 bases in the middle. The CDR3 has 14 amino acids. In nucleotides, the CDR3 is TGTGCCAGCAGTTTTCATGCTTACCAAGAGACCCAGTACTTC. As protein: CASSFHAYQETQYF.